Here is one T cell receptor beta chain with its context. Clones were read by immunoSEQ multiplex PCR, and TCRdb kept only the in-frame ones, dropping some. This sample has roughly 92,000 clones, with approximately 96% found just once. This specimen belongs to a study of technical replicates of blood from several donors. Sequenced sample: T cells isolated from PBMCs. This receptor was obtained from a human donor in good health.

In DNA, the CDR3 is TGTGCCAGTAAGCCGGGACTAGCGGGAGCAAGGGATACGCAGTATTTT. Its protein product is CASKPGLAGARDTQYF. The chain recombines TRBV19 with TRBJ2-3, with 14 bases lining up with TRBD2. This CDR3 comprises 16 residues. Germline CDR1 reads LNHDA; CDR2 reads SQIVND (reference sequence). J lost 6 bases, V lost 7 bases, and 9 bases had no gene match.